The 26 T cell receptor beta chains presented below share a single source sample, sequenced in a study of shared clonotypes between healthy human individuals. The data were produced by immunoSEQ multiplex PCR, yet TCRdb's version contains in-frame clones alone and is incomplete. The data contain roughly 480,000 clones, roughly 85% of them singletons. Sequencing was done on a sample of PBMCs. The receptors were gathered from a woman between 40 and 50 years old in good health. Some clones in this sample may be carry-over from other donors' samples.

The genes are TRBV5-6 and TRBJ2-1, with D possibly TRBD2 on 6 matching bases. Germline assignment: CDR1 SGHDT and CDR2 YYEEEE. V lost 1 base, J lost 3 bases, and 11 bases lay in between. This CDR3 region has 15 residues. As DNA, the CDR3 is TGTGCCAGCAGCTTGTCGGGAGCGGTCTACAATGAGCAGTTCTTC. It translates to CASSLSGAVYNEQFF.

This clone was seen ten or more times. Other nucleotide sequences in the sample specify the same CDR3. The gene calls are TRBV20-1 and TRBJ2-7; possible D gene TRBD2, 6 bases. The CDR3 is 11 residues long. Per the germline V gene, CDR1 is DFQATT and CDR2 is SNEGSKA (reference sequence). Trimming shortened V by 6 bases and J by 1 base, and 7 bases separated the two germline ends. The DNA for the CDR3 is TGCAGTGCGGAGGGATCCTACGAGCAGTACTTC. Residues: CSAEGSYEQYF.

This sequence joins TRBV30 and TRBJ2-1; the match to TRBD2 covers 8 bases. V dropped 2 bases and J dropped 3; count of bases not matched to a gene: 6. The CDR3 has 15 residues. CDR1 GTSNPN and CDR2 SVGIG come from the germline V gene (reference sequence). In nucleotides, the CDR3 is TGTGCCTGGAGTTGGTCGGGAGGGGGCTACAATGAGCAGTTCTTC. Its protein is CAWSWSGGGYNEQFF.

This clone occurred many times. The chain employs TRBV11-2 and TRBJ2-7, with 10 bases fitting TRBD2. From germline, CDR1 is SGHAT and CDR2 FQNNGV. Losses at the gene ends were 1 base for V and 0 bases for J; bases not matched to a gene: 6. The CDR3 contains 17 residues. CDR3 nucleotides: TGTGCCAGCAGCTTAGCTCCTAGCGGGAGTGTCTCCTACGAGCAGTACTTC. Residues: CASSLAPSGSVSYEQYF.

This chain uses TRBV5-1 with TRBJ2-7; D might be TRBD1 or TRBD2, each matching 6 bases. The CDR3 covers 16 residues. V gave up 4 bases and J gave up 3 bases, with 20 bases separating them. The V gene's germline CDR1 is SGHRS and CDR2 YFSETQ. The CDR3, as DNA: TGCGCCAGCAGCCCCGGACTGCAAAGGGGGGACTACGAGCAGTACTTC. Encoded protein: CASSPGLQRGDYEQYF. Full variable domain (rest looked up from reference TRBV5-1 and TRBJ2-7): KAGVTQTPRYLIKTRGQQVTLSCSPISGHRSVSWYQQTPGQGLQFLFEYFSETQRNKGNFPGRFSGRQFSNSRSEMNVSTLELGDSALYLCASSPGLQRGDYEQYFGPGTRLTVT.

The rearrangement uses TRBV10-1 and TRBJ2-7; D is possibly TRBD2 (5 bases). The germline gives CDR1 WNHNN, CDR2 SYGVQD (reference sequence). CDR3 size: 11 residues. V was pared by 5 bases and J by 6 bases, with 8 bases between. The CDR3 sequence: CASSLGGEQYF. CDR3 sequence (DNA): TGCGCCAGCAGTCTAGGAGGCGAGCAGTACTTC.

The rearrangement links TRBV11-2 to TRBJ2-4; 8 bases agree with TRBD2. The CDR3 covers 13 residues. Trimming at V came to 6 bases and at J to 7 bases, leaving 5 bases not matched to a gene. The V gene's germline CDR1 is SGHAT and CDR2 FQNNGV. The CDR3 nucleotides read TGTGCCAGCAGTTCAGGCGGGGGGAACATTCAGTACTTC. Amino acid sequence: CASSSGGGNIQYF.

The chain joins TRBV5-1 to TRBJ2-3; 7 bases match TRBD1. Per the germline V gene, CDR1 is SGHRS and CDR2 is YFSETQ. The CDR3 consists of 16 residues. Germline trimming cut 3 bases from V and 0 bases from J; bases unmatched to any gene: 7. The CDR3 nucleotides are TGCGCCAGCAGCTGGGGACAGACGTCTAGCACAGATACGCAGTATTTT. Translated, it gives CASSWGQTSSTDTQYF.

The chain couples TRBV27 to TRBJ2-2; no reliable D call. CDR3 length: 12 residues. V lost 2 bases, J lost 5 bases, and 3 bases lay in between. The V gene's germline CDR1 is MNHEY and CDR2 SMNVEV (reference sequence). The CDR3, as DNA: TGTGCCAGCAGTTTACAGACCGGGGAGCTGTTTTTT. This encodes CASSLQTGELFF.

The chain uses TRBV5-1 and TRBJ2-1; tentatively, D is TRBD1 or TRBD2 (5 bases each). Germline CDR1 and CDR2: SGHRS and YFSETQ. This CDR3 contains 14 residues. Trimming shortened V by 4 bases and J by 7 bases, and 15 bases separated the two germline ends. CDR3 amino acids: CASSPYGTGNEQFF. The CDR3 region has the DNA TGCGCCAGCAGCCCTTACGGGACGGGAAATGAGCAGTTCTTC.

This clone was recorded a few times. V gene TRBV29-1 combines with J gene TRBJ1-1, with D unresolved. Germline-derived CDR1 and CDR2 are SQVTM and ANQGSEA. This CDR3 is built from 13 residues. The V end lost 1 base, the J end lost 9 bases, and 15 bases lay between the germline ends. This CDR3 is CSVEAPSGQKAFF. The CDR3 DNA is TGCAGCGTTGAAGCCCCGAGCGGCCAGAAAGCTTTCTTT.

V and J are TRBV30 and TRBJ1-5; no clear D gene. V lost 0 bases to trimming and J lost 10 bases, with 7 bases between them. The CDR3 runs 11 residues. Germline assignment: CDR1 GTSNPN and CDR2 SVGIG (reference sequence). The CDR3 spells CAWSVEGPQHF. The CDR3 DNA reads TGTGCCTGGAGTGTTGAGGGTCCCCAGCATTTT.

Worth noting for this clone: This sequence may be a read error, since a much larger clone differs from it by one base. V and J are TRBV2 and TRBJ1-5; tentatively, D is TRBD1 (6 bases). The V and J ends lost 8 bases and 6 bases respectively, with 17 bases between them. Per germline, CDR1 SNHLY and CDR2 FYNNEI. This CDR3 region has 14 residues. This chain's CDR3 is CASHGGLGSQPQHF. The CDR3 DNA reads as TGTGCCAGCCACGGGGGCCTAGGCAGTCAGCCCCAGCATTTT.

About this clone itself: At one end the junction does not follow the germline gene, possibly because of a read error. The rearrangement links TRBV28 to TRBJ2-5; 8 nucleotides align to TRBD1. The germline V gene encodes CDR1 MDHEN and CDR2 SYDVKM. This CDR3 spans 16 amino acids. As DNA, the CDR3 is TGTGCCAGCAGCTTATGGGACAGGTCAGGGAAAGAGACCCAGTACTTC. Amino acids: CASSLWDRSGKETQYF.

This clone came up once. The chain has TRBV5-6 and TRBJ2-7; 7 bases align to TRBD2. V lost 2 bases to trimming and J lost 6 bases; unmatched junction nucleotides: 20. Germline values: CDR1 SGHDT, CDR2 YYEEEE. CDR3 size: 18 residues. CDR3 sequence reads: CASSFMGGTGLPGSEQYF. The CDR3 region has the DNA TGTGCCAGCAGCTTCATGGGGGGGACGGGGCTCCCCGGGAGCGAGCAGTACTTC.

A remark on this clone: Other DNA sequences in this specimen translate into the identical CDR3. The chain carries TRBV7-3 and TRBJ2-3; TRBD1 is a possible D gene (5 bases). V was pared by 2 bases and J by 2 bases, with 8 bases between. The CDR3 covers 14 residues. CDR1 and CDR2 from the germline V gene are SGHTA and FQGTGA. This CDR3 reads CASSLGAATDTQYF. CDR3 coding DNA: TGTGCCAGCAGCTTAGGGGCAGCCACAGATACGCAGTATTTT. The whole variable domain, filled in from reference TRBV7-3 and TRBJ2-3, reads GAGVSQTPSNKVTEKGKYVELRCDPISGHTALYWYRQSLGQGPEFLIYFQGTGAADDSGLPNDRFFAVRPEGSVSTLKIQRTERGDSAVYLCASSLGAATDTQYFGPGTRLTVL.

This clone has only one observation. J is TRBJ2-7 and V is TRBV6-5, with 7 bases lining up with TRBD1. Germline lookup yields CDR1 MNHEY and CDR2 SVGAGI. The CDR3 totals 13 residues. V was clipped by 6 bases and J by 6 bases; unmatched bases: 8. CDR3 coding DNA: TGTGCCAGCAGCCGGGACAGTAAAGGCGAGCAGTACTTC. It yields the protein CASSRDSKGEQYF.

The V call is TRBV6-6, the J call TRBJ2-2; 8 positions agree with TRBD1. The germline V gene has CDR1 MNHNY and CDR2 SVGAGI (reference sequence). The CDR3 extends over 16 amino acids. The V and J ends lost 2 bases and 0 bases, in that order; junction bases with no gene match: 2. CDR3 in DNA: TGTGCCAGCAGTTACCCGGACAGGGCGAACACCGGGGAGCTGTTTTTT. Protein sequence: CASSYPDRANTGELFF.

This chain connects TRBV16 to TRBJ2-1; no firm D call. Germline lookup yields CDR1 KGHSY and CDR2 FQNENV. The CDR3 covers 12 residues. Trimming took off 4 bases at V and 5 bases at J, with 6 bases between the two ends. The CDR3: CASSPHNNEQFF. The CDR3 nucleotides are TGTGCCAGCAGCCCCCACAACAATGAGCAGTTCTTC.

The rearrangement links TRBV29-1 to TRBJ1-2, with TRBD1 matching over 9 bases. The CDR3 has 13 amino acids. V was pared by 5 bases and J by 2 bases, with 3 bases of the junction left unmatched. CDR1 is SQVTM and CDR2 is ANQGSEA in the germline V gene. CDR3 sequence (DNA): TGCAGCGTTCGGACAGGGGAAAACTATGGCTACACCTTC. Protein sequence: CSVRTGENYGYTF.

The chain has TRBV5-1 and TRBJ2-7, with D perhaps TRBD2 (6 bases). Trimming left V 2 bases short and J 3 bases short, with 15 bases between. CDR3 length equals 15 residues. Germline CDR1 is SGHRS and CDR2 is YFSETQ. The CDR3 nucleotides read TGCGCCAGCAGCTTCGGGGACTTATCAATCTACGAGCAGTACTTC. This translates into CASSFGDLSIYEQYF.

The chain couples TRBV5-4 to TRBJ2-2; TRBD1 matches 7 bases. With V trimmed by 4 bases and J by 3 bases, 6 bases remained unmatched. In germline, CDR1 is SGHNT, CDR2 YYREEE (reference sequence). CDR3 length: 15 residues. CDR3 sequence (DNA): TGTGCCAGCAGCCCGAGGGGGACAGACACCGGGGAGCTGTTTTTT. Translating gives CASSPRGTDTGELFF.

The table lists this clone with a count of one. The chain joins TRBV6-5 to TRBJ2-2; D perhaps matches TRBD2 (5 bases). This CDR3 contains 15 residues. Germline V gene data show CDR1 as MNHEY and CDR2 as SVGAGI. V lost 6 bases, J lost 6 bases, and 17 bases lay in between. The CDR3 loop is CASRADYFVAGELFF. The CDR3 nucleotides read TGTGCCAGCAGAGCGGATTATTTTGTAGCCGGGGAGCTGTTTTTT.

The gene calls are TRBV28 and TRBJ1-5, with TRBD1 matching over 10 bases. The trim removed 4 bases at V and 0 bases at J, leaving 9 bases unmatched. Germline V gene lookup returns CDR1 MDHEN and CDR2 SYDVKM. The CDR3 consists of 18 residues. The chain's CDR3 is CASSSRDRGSYSNQPQHF. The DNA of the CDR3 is TGTGCCAGCAGTTCGCGGGACAGGGGATCTTATAGCAATCAGCCCCAGCATTTT. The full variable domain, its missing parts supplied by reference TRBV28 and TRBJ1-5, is DVKVTQSSRYLVKRTGEKVFLECVQDMDHENMFWYRQDPGLGLRLIYFSYDVKMKEKGDIPEGYSVSREKKERFSLILESASTNQTSMYLCASSSRDRGSYSNQPQHFGDGTRLSIL.

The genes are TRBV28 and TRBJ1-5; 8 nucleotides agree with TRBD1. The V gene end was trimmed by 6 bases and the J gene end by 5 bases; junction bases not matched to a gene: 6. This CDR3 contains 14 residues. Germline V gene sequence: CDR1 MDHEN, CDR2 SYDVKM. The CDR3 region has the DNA TGTGCCAGCAGGTCAGGGGGCGATTATCAGCCCCAGCATTTT. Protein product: CASRSGGDYQPQHF.

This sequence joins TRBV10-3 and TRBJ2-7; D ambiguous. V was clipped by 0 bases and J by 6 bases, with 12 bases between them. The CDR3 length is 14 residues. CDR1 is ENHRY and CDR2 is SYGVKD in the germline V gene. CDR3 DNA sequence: TGTGCCATCAGTGAGTCAGGAGACCTCACCGAGCAGTACTTC. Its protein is CAISESGDLTEQYF.